A selection of T cell receptor beta chains follows, all from one sample in a study of control samples from healthy donors and cancer patients. Libraries were prepared by immunoSEQ multiplex PCR; TCRdb keeps only in-frame clonotypes and omits some of them. The table lists about 140,000 clones, around nine tenths of them singletons, with around 10% in the top ten. The sequencing input was blood. The receptors originated from a man aged 25 to 45 in good health. The CDR3 runs from the conserved cysteine through the conserved F or W. The D gene is left open where the match is weak. Expanded clones are given a class, and other clones once, few, many or no size at all.

V gene	D gene	clone size	J gene	CDR3 protein	CDR3 DNA
TRBV18	TRBD2	NA	TRBJ2-1	CASFPLSAGGAYNEQFF	TGTGCCAGCTTCCCCCTTTCGGCGGGAGGAGCCTACAATGAGCAGTTCTTC
TRBV15	NA	NA	TRBJ1-1	CATSREGASDTEAFF	TGTGCCACCAGCAGAGAGGGGGCGTCTGACACTGAAGCTTTCTTT
TRBV6-1	TRBD2	NA	TRBJ2-7	CASSERTSGSYEQYF	TGTGCCAGCAGTGAGCGGACTAGCGGGAGTTACGAGCAGTACTTC
TRBV18	TRBD1	NA	TRBJ2-7	CASSPGSGGGYEQYF	TGTGCCAGCTCACCTGGGTCAGGGGGCGGATACGAGCAGTACTTC
TRBV6-5	TRBD2	NA	TRBJ2-1	CASSPLAGGGNEQFF	TGTGCCAGCAGTCCGCTAGCGGGGGGGGGCAATGAGCAGTTCTTC
TRBV19	NA	NA	TRBJ1-1	CASSTRRDTEAFF	TGTGCCAGTAGTACCCGGAGGGACACTGAAGCTTTCTTT
TRBV6-6	NA	NA	TRBJ1-1	CASSETVEAFF	TGTGCCAGCAGTGAGACAGTAGAAGCTTTCTTT
TRBV5-4	NA	NA	TRBJ2-2	CASSLFGTTGELFF	TGTGCCAGCAGCTTGTTCGGTACCACCGGGGAGCTGTTTTTT
TRBV15	NA	NA	TRBJ1-2	CATSRDGSYGYTF	TGTGCCACCAGCAGAGATGGGTCCTATGGCTACACCTTC
TRBV19	NA	NA	TRBJ1-1	CASSIMDTEAFF	TGTGCCAGTAGTATAATGGACACTGAAGCTTTCTTT
TRBV7-2	TRBD1	NA	TRBJ2-7	CASTRDRAAQYF	TGTGCCAGCACCAGGGACAGGGCTGCGCAGTACTTC
TRBV2	NA	NA	TRBJ2-7	CASSDHLSSYEQYF	TGTGCCAGCAGTGACCACCTATCTTCCTACGAGCAGTACTTC
TRBV19	NA	NA	TRBJ1-1	CASTPRTHTEAFF	TGTGCCAGTACCCCCCGGACGCACACTGAAGCTTTCTTT
TRBV7-6	TRBD2	NA	TRBJ2-7	CASSSRTSGSSYEQYF	TGTGCCAGCAGCTCCAGGACTAGCGGGAGCTCCTACGAGCAGTACTTC
TRBV20-1	NA	once	TRBJ1-2	CSARPNYGYTF	TGCAGTGCCCGACCCAACTATGGCTACACCTTC
TRBV7-6	TRBD1	NA	TRBJ2-1	CASSLDGTGGLSYNEQFF	TGTGCCAGCAGCTTAGACGGGACAGGGGGCCTATCCTACAATGAGCAGTTCTTC
TRBV3-1/TRBV3-2	NA	NA	TRBJ2-3	CASSQDGEVGEVGDTQYF	TGTGCCAGCAGCCAAGATGGGGAAGTGGGGGAAGTCGGAGATACGCAGTATTTT
TRBV29-1	NA	NA	TRBJ2-5	CSVEPGGETQYF	TGCAGCGTTGAGCCGGGTGGGGAGACCCAGTACTTC
TRBV27	TRBD1	NA	TRBJ1-5	CASSGQGLGNQPQHF	TGTGCCAGCAGTGGACAGGGTTTGGGCAATCAGCCCCAGCATTTT
TRBV29-1	NA	NA	TRBJ1-4	CSVVVGVGEKLFF	TGCAGCGTTGTTGTAGGGGTTGGGGAAAAACTGTTTTTT
TRBV28	NA	NA	TRBJ1-2	CASSLFGGRDYGYTF	TGTGCCAGCAGTTTGTTTGGAGGAAGAGACTATGGCTACACCTTC
TRBV30	TRBD2	NA	TRBJ2-7	CAWRTSGTYEQYF	TGTGCCTGGAGGACTAGCGGGACCTACGAGCAGTACTTC
TRBV14	NA	NA	TRBJ2-5	CASSQDGGYQETQYF	TGTGCCAGCAGCCAAGATGGGGGTTACCAAGAGACCCAGTACTTC
TRBV11-3	TRBD1	NA	TRBJ2-5	CASSGYRGAGETQYF	TGTGCCAGCAGCGGATACAGGGGCGCGGGAGAGACCCAGTACTTC
TRBV30	NA	NA	TRBJ1-1	CAWSGGRLGTEAFF	TGTGCCTGGAGTGGCGGCAGGCTAGGAACTGAAGCTTTCTTT
TRBV4-2	NA	NA	TRBJ1-1	CASSRGTGRTEAFF	TGTGCCAGCAGCCGAGGTACGGGTCGAACTGAAGCTTTCTTT
TRBV5-4	TRBD1	NA	TRBJ2-1	CASSPGIQGSDEQFF	TGTGCCAGCAGCCCAGGCATACAGGGGTCTGATGAGCAGTTCTTC
TRBV10-3	NA	NA	TRBJ2-3	CAISVQATDTQYF	TGTGCCATCAGTGTACAGGCTACAGATACGCAGTATTTT
TRBV28	TRBD1	NA	TRBJ2-1	CASSSTGGAFYNEQFF	TGTGCCAGCAGTAGCACAGGGGGCGCGTTCTACAATGAGCAGTTCTTC
TRBV6-4	TRBD2	NA	TRBJ2-3	CASSERASGSRNTQYF	TGTGCCAGCAGTGAACGGGCTAGCGGGAGTAGGAATACGCAGTATTTT
TRBV10-3	NA	NA	TRBJ2-7	CAISVGTDPTYEQYF	TGTGCCATCAGTGTAGGGACTGATCCCACCTACGAGCAGTACTTC
TRBV29-1	NA	NA	TRBJ1-5	CSVLSGNSNQPQHF	TGCAGCGTTCTTAGTGGTAATAGCAATCAGCCCCAGCATTTT
TRBV4-3	NA	NA	TRBJ1-5	CASSRENNQPQHF	TGCGCCAGCAGCCGGGAAAACAATCAGCCCCAGCATTTT
TRBV6-2/TRBV6-3	NA	NA	TRBJ2-1	CASSYSNLANEQFF	TGTGCCAGCAGTTACTCGAACCTAGCTAATGAGCAGTTCTTC
TRBV5-4	TRBD2	NA	TRBJ2-3	CASSSGLAGPTDTQYF	TGTGCCAGCAGCTCGGGACTAGCGGGCCCCACAGATACGCAGTATTTT
TRBV28	NA	NA	TRBJ1-1	CASSYERRSTEAFF	TGTGCCAGCAGTTACGAGAGAAGGAGCACTGAAGCTTTCTTT
TRBV28	TRBD2	NA	TRBJ2-3	CASSFVGRWDTQYF	TGTGCCAGCAGTTTTGTCGGGAGGTGGGATACGCAGTATTTT
TRBV4-2	TRBD1	once	TRBJ1-2	CASSQGQGDGYTF	TGTGCCAGCAGCCAAGGACAGGGCGATGGCTACACCTTC
TRBV7-9	NA	NA	TRBJ2-3	CASSSQGDTQYF	TGTGCCAGCAGCTCGCAGGGAGATACGCAGTATTTT
TRBV11-3	TRBD2	NA	TRBJ2-3	CASSLLLAGETDTQYF	TGTGCCAGCAGCTTACTCTTAGCGGGAGAGACAGATACGCAGTATTTT
TRBV3-1/TRBV3-2	NA	NA	TRBJ2-3	CASSHVMPKTFADTQYF	TGTGCCAGCAGCCATGTAATGCCAAAGACATTCGCAGATACGCAGTATTTT
TRBV7-2	TRBD1	NA	TRBJ1-3	CASSFSGTGVGNTIYF	TGTGCCAGCAGCTTCAGCGGGACAGGGGTAGGAAACACCATATATTTT
TRBV11-2	TRBD2	NA	TRBJ2-2	CASSNRLAGAFGELFF	TGTGCCAGCAGCAACCGACTAGCGGGAGCCTTCGGGGAGCTGTTTTTT
TRBV7-3	NA	NA	TRBJ1-6	CASSLMSQPGILHF	TGTGCCAGCAGCTTAATGTCACAGCCTGGTATCCTCCACTTT
TRBV19	NA	NA	TRBJ2-5	CASSIDPGVIETQYF	TGTGCCAGTAGTATAGACCCCGGGGTCATTGAGACCCAGTACTTC
TRBV11-2	NA	NA	TRBJ2-1	CASSLSSGVGLSYNEQFF	TGTGCCAGCAGCTTATCCTCGGGAGTGGGACTCTCCTACAATGAGCAGTTCTTC
TRBV6-2/TRBV6-3	TRBD2	NA	TRBJ2-2	CASSDLSGTGELFF	TGTGCCAGCAGTGACCTTAGCGGGACCGGGGAGCTGTTTTTT
TRBV2	NA	once	TRBJ2-7	CASSEYSYEQYF	TGTGCCAGCAGTGAGTACTCCTACGAGCAGTACTTC
TRBV2	NA	NA	TRBJ1-1	CASSEEGVLGTEAFF	TGTGCCAGCAGTGAAGAAGGGGTGTTAGGCACTGAAGCTTTCTTT
TRBV11-3	NA	NA	TRBJ1-4	CASTGEGNEKLFF	TGTGCCAGCACCGGAGAAGGGAATGAAAAACTGTTTTTT